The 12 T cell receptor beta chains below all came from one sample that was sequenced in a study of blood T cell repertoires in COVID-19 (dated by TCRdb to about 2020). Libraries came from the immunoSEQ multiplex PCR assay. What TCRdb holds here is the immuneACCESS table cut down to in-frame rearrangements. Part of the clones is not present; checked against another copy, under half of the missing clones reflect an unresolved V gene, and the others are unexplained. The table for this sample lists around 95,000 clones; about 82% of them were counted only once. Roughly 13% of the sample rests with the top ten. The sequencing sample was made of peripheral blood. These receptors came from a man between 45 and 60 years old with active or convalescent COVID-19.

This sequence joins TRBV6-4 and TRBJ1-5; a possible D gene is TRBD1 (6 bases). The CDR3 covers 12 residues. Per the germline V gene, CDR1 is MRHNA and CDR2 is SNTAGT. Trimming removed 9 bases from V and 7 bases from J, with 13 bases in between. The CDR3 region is CAREQGHQPQHF. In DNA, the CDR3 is TGTGCCAGGGAACAGGGTCACCAGCCCCAGCATTTT.

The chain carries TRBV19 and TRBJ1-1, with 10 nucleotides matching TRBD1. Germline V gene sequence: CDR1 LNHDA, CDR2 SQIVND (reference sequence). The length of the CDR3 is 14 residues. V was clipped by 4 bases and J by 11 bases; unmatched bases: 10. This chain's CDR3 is CASSTTPGQGYAFF. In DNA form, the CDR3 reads TGTGCCAGTAGTACGACCCCGGGACAGGGGTATGCTTTCTTT.

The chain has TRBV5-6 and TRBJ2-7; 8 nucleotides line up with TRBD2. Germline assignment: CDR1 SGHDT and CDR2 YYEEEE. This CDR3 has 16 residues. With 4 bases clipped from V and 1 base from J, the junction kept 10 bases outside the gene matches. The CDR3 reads CASSPRGGAGSYEQYF. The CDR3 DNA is TGTGCCAGCAGCCCACGGGGGGGGGCTGGTTCCTACGAGCAGTACTTC. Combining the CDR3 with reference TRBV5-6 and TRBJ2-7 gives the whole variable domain DAGVTQSPTHLIKTRGQQVTLRCSPKSGHDTVSWYQQALGQGPQFIFQYYEEEERQRGNFPDRFSGHQFPNYSSELNVNALLLGDSALYLCASSPRGGAGSYEQYFGPGTRLTVT.

In nucleotides, the CDR3 is TGTGCTAGTGGTTTGTCCTATGACAGGGGGGCAGATACGCAGTATTTT. Translating gives CASGLSYDRGADTQYF. This chain connects TRBV12-5 to TRBJ2-3; TRBD1 aligns across 9 bases. With 2 bases clipped from V and 4 bases from J, the junction kept 7 bases outside the gene matches. The length of the CDR3 is 16 residues. Germline V gives CDR1 LGHNT, CDR2 FRNRAP.

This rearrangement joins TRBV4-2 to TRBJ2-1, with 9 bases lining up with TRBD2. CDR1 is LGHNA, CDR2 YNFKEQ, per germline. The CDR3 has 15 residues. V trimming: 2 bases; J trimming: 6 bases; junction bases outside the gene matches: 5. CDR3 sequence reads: CASSQYDSGSNEQFF. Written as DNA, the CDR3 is TGTGCCAGCAGCCAATATGATAGCGGGAGCAATGAGCAGTTCTTC.

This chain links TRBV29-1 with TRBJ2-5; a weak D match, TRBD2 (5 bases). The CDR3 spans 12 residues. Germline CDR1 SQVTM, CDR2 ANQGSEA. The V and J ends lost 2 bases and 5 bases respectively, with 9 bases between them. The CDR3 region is CSVERRGETQYF. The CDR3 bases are TGCAGCGTTGAAAGGCGAGGGGAGACCCAGTACTTC.

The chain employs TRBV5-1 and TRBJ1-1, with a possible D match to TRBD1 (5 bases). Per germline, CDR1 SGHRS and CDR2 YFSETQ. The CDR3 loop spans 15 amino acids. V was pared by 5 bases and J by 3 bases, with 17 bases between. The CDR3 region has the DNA TGCGCCAGCAGGGCGGTGACGGGGGAATACACTGAAGCTTTCTTT. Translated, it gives CASRAVTGEYTEAFF.

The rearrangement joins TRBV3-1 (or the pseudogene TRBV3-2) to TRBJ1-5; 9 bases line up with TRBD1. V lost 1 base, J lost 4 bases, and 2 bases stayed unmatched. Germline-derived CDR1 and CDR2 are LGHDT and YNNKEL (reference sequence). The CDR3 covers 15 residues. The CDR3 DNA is TGTGCCAGCAGCCAAGCGACAGGGGGAAATCAGCCCCAGCATTTT. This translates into CASSQATGGNQPQHF.

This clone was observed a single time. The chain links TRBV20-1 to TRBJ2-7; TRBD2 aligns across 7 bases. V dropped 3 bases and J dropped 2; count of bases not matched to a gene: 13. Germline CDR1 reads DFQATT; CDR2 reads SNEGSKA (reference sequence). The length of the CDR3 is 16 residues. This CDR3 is CSASRASGSTPYEQYF. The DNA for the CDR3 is TGCAGTGCTAGTAGGGCTAGCGGCAGCACCCCCTACGAGCAGTACTTC.

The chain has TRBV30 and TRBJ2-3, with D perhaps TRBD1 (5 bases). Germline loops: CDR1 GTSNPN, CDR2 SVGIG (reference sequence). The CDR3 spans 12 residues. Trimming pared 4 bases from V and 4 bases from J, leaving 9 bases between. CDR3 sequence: CAWKKGADTQYF. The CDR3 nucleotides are TGTGCCTGGAAGAAAGGGGCAGATACGCAGTATTTT.

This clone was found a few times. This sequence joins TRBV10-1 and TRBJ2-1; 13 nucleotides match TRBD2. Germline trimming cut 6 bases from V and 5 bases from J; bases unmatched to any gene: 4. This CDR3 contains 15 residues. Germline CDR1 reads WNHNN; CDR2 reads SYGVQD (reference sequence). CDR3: CASSLLAGGDNEQFF. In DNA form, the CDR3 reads TGCGCCAGCAGCCTACTAGCGGGAGGGGACAATGAGCAGTTCTTC.

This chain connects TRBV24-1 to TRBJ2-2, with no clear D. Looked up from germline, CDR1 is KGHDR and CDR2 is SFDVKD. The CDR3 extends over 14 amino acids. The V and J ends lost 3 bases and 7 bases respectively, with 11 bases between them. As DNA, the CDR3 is TGTGCCACCAGTGATGGTGGGCCAGTCGGGGAGCTGTTTTTT. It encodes CATSDGGPVGELFF.